The 11 T cell receptor beta chains presented below share a single source sample, sequenced in a study of T cell repertoires in cytomegalovirus infection. TCRdb passed the reads through MiXCR, listing each CDR3 protein once. The repertoire holds 150,000 to 200,000 distinct CDR3 sequences, with about 20% as singletons. Antigens of these TCRs are unknown. The input for sequencing was CD8+ T cells from cultured PBMCs, taken from culture after CMV antigen stimulation. Source of these receptors: a human donor in good health (CMV status not recorded). Some clones in this sample may be carry-over from other donors' samples.

Many counts were recorded for this clonotype. The rearrangement uses TRBV7-2 and TRBJ2-5; 13 nucleotides align to TRBD2. The trim removed 1 base at V and 3 bases at J, leaving 5 bases unmatched. Per the germline V gene, CDR1 is SGHTA and CDR2 is FQGNSA. This CDR3 contains 17 residues. Here the CDR3 reads CASSLVVTSGGEETQYF. The CDR3 bases are TGTGCCAGCAGCTTAGTAGTCACTAGCGGGGGGGAAGAGACCCAGTACTTC.

In its sample, this clonotype was seen a few times. The gene calls are TRBV7-9 and TRBJ2-1, with 8 bases lining up with TRBD2. Germline assignment: CDR1 SEHNR and CDR2 FQNEAQ (reference sequence). This CDR3 contains 16 residues. Germline trimming cut 5 bases from V and 1 base from J; bases unmatched to any gene: 7. The CDR3 protein is CASSGTGGPSYNEQFF. As DNA, the CDR3 is TGTGCCAGCAGCGGTACGGGGGGGCCATCCTACAATGAGCAGTTCTTC. Together with reference TRBV7-9 and TRBJ2-1, the CDR3 gives the full variable domain: DTGVSQNPRHKITKRGQNVTFRCDPISEHNRLYWYRQTLGQGPEFLTYFQNEAQLEKSRLLSDRFSAERPKGSFSTLEIQRTEQGDSAMYLCASSGTGGPSYNEQFFGPGTRLTVL.

As for this clonotype: A much larger clone differs by one base, so this may be a read error. The chain joins TRBV7-9 to TRBJ2-3; no reliable D call. V was pared by 5 bases and J by 3 bases, with 15 bases between. In germline, CDR1 is SEHNR, CDR2 FQNEAQ (reference sequence). This CDR3 region has 15 residues. The chain's CDR3 is CASSPPPSETDTQYF. DNA for the CDR3: TGTGCCAGCAGCCCCCCTCCGAGCGAGACAGATACGCAGTATTTT.

This clonotype was counted between two and nine times. V gene TRBV12-3 or TRBV12-4 combines with J gene TRBJ2-2, with D possibly being TRBD1 or TRBD2 (5 bases each). V lost 5 bases to trimming and J lost 6 bases, with 19 bases between them. This CDR3 region has 16 residues. CDR3 sequence reads: CASSITYGGRAGELFF. CDR3 DNA sequence: TGTGCCAGCAGTATTACCTATGGGGGTCGGGCCGGGGAGCTGTTTTTT.

This clonotype was detected a few times. The CDR3 region has the DNA TGTGCCAGCAGTCAGGGACAGGGGTTAAACTACGAGCAGTACTTC. It encodes CASSQGQGLNYEQYF. The V call is TRBV28, the J call TRBJ2-7; TRBD1 agrees at 10 bases. The CDR3 loop spans 15 amino acids. Unmatched junction bases numbered 7, after V lost 5 bases and J lost 3 bases. Germline CDR1 MDHEN, CDR2 SYDVKM.

This clonotype turned up a few times. The rearrangement uses TRBV7-9 and TRBJ1-4; D gene unclear. Trimming left V 3 bases short and J 0 bases short, with 17 bases between. The CDR3 covers 18 residues. CDR1 and CDR2 (germline): SEHNR, FQNEAQ (reference sequence). In nucleotides, the CDR3 is TGTGCCAGCAGCTTTATTGGTTCGACGGATGCAACTAATGAAAAACTGTTTTTT. This gives the protein CASSFIGSTDATNEKLFF.

V gene TRBV20-1 combines with J gene TRBJ1-2, with a tentative D call TRBD1 (6 bases). Germline lookup yields CDR1 DFQATT and CDR2 SNEGSKA (reference sequence). This CDR3 has 13 amino acids. With 0 bases removed from V and 7 bases from J, the gap between germline ends came to 12 bases. DNA for the CDR3: TGCAGTGCTAGAGATCGGGGGGCGCGTGGCTACACCTTC. Its translation: CSARDRGARGYTF.

This clonotype came up a few times. This chain links TRBV27 with TRBJ2-2, with D uncertain. This CDR3 contains 13 residues. V lost 7 bases and J 4 bases, leaving 10 bases between the germline ends. Germline lookup yields CDR1 MNHEY and CDR2 SMNVEV (reference sequence). CDR3 nucleotides: TGTGCCAGCACCCACAGAGTCACCGGGGAGCTGTTTTTT. This codes for CASTHRVTGELFF.

This clonotype appeared a few times. V and J are TRBV7-9 and TRBJ1-1, with 9 bases matching TRBD1. The junction had 8 bases not matched to a gene; V was cut back by 5 bases and J by 4 bases. CDR3 size: 15 residues. The germline V gene encodes CDR1 SEHNR and CDR2 FQNEAQ (reference sequence). As DNA, the CDR3 is TGTGCCAGCAGCATAATACAGGGGGCGGGCACTGAAGCTTTCTTT. Its protein is CASSIIQGAGTEAFF.

This clonotype came up a few times. The gene calls are TRBV6-2 or TRBV6-3 and TRBJ1-1; unclear D gene. Looked up from germline, CDR1 is MNHEY and CDR2 is SVGEGT. The CDR3 is 16 residues long. V was cut by 0 bases and J by 1 base, with 12 bases left in between. As DNA, the CDR3 is TGTGCCAGCAGTTACTCGATCGGCGTTAGGAACACTGAAGCTTTCTTT. Amino acid sequence: CASSYSIGVRNTEAFF.

This clonotype was observed at least ten times. The chain joins TRBV7-2 to TRBJ2-1; tentative D call: TRBD1 (5 bases). Trimming removed 1 base from V and 4 bases from J, with 8 bases in between. CDR1 and CDR2 (germline): SGHTA, FQGNSA. The CDR3 covers 14 residues. The chain's CDR3 is CASSLEQGYNEQFF. The CDR3 DNA reads as TGTGCCAGCAGCTTAGAGCAGGGATACAATGAGCAGTTCTTC.